These 11 T cell receptor beta chains were sequenced from one sample in a study of blood T cell repertoires in COVID-19. Sequenced by immunoSEQ multiplex PCR; TCRdb stores in-frame clones only, minus some. The sample gives 400,000 or so clones, nearly 90% of which show up once; approximately 2.1% is in the top ten. Sequencing was performed on PBMCs or T cells enriched from blood (not recorded which). All receptors derive from a woman aged 40-49 years with acute COVID-19.

The genes are TRBV19 and TRBJ1-1; unclear D gene. Germline V gives CDR1 LNHDA, CDR2 SQIVND (reference sequence). The CDR3 is made up of 12 amino acids. Trimming shortened V by 3 bases and J by 10 bases, and 12 bases separated the two germline ends. The CDR3 nucleotides are TGTGCCAGTAGTATTGTTAATAGTGGAGCTTTCTTT. Protein: CASSIVNSGAFF.

The chain joins TRBV13 to TRBJ1-5; no definite D call. The V and J ends lost 0 bases and 6 bases respectively, with 9 bases between them. Germline lookup yields CDR1 PRHDT and CDR2 FYEKMQ (reference sequence). This CDR3 has 14 amino acids. The CDR3 coding sequence is TGTGCCAGCAGCTTAGGGGTGCGGGGTCAGCCCCAGCATTTT. Protein sequence: CASSLGVRGQPQHF.

The chain carries TRBV2 and TRBJ2-3, with 10 bases identical to TRBD2. After removal of 10 bases from V and 6 bases from J, the junction contained 10 bases not matched to a gene. The CDR3 contains 14 residues. CDR1 and CDR2 (germline): SNHLY, FYNNEI. Written as DNA, the CDR3 is TGTGCCACCGCAGCGGGGGGGCGCGGGGATACGCAGTATTTT. Translation gives CATAAGGRGDTQYF. Using reference TRBV2 and TRBJ2-3 for the parts outside the CDR3, the full variable domain is EPEVTQTPSHQVTQMGQEVILRCVPISNHLYFYWYRQILGQKVEFLVSFYNNEISEKSEIFDDQFSVERPDGSNFTLKIRSTKLEDSAMYFCATAAGGRGDTQYFGPGTRLTVL.

This clone was detected a few times. The chain links TRBV28 to TRBJ2-7; weak D call: TRBD1 (5 bases). The germline V gene has CDR1 MDHEN and CDR2 SYDVKM. V was cut by 2 bases and J by 5 bases, with 13 bases left in between. CDR3 length: 14 residues. The CDR3 spells CASSLNVAGNEQYF. The DNA for the CDR3 is TGTGCCAGCAGTTTAAATGTCGCAGGGAACGAGCAGTACTTC.

This rearrangement joins TRBV27 to TRBJ2-3, with 14 bases matching TRBD2. Trimming at V came to 4 bases and at J to 1 base, leaving 10 bases not matched to a gene. The CDR3 is made up of 19 amino acids. Germline CDR1 is MNHEY and CDR2 is SMNVEV (reference sequence). Written as DNA, the CDR3 is TGTGCCAGCAGTTGGCGACTAGCGGGGGGGCCCATTGGCACAGATACGCAGTATTTT. Protein product: CASSWRLAGGPIGTDTQYF.

CDR3 DNA: TGTGCCAGCAGTTCCCCGGGACAGGGTAACTATGGCTACACCTTC. Translated: CASSSPGQGNYGYTF. This rearrangement joins TRBV27 to TRBJ1-2; 9 bases fit TRBD1. CDR3 size: 15 residues. With 4 bases clipped from V and 1 base from J, the junction kept 4 bases outside the gene matches. The V gene's germline CDR1 is MNHEY and CDR2 SMNVEV (reference sequence).

The chain links TRBV9 to TRBJ1-2; a possible D gene is TRBD1 (5 bases). CDR3 length equals 14 residues. Trimming shortened V by 3 bases and J by 1 base, and 10 bases separated the two germline ends. The germline V gene has CDR1 SGDLS and CDR2 YYNGEE. Here the CDR3 DNA reads TGTGCCAGCAGCGCCGGAGACAGTAACTATGGCTACACCTTC. Its translation is CASSAGDSNYGYTF.

The chain combines TRBV30 with TRBJ1-5; TRBD1 matches at 7 bases. The CDR3 runs to 16 residues. The germline CDR1 and CDR2 sequences are GTSNPN and SVGIG (reference sequence). J lost 9 bases, V lost 2 bases, and 16 bases had no gene match. CDR3 bases: TGTGCCTGGAGTCACCGACAGGGAGAACTTCCGCGGCCCCAGCATTTT. This translates into CAWSHRQGELPRPQHF.

The chain joins TRBV5-1 to TRBJ2-5; D possibly corresponds to TRBD2 (6 bases). V was cut by 2 bases and J by 3 bases, with 14 bases left in between. The length of the CDR3 is 15 residues. CDR1 and CDR2 from the germline V gene are SGHRS and YFSETQ. This CDR3 is CASSLWTGEEETQYF. For the CDR3, the DNA is TGCGCCAGCAGCTTATGGACGGGGGAAGAAGAGACCCAGTACTTC. Full variable domain (remainder filled in from reference TRBV5-1 and TRBJ2-5): KAGVTQTPRYLIKTRGQQVTLSCSPISGHRSVSWYQQTPGQGLQFLFEYFSETQRNKGNFPGRFSGRQFSNSRSEMNVSTLELGDSALYLCASSLWTGEEETQYFGPGTRLLVL.

V usage is TRBV6-6 and J usage is TRBJ2-1; TRBD2 matches 7 bases. Germline values: CDR1 MNHNY, CDR2 SVGAGI (reference sequence). The CDR3 is 16 amino acids. J lost 6 bases, V lost 5 bases, and 13 bases had no gene match. CDR3 amino acids: CASSPRRAGVPNEQFF. In DNA, the CDR3 is TGTGCCAGCAGTCCACGTCGGGCGGGGGTCCCCAATGAGCAGTTCTTC.

This chain uses TRBV5-1 with TRBJ2-1; TRBD2 agrees at 7 bases. The CDR3 is 15 amino acids. Germline V lookup: CDR1 SGHRS, CDR2 YFSETQ. J gave up 0 bases and V 4 bases, and 4 bases lay outside the gene matches. The CDR3 DNA reads TGCGCCAGCAGCCTTACTAGCGACTCCTACAATGAGCAGTTCTTC. Protein: CASSLTSDSYNEQFF.